This T cell receptor (beta chain) emerged from a study of Graves' ophthalmopathy and Graves' hyperthyroidism. A remark on this clonotype: The antigen is unknown.

Study-level points and caveats: Most clonotypes expanded in thyroid above 0.001 frequency were present in blood too.

RNA transcripts yielded amplified TCR beta CDR3 regions. First-round RT-PCR employed HTBI primers, with a second-round multiplex PCR after it. Each CDR3 protein gets one entry after TCRdb re-called the multiplex PCR reads with MiXCR. Counted here are tens of thousands of distinct CDR3 sequences, over 40% occurring once; the ten biggest clones make up more than 15%. Trimming cost V 5 bases and J 6 bases, with 10 bases left between them. Germline V lookup: CDR1 SGHTA, CDR2 FQGTGA. This CDR3 region has 13 residues. Sequencing was performed on peripheral blood. The sequence was obtained from an adult man with Graves' ophthalmopathy. The genes are TRBV7-3 and TRBJ2-2; no firm D call. The CDR3 spells CASSPKSPGELFF. The CDR3 DNA follows: TGTGCCAGCAGCCCCAAGAGTCCCGGGGAGCTGTTTTTT.